This T cell receptor beta chain was found in a study of blood T cells in healthy people across ages. Study outcomes and limitations: Long-lived donors carried more naive CD4+ cells and greater diversity than aged donors.

Details on this clonotype: Its target is unknown.

PCR was performed a second time for roughly 7 to 11 cycles using a sample-barcoded 5' primer and a J-beta primer mix. TCRdb reprocessed the 5' RACE reads with MiXCR, giving one entry per CDR3 protein. Among over 600,000 distinct CDR3 sequences listed, around 21% were seen once. Each of the donors had about 9.9 milliliters of peripheral blood drawn into EDTA-treated Vacutainer tubes. The germline V gene encodes CDR1 LGHDT and CDR2 YNNKEL (reference sequence). The CDR3 length is 13 residues. With 5 bases removed from V and 2 bases from J, the gap between germline ends came to 10 bases. The chain links TRBV3-1 to TRBJ2-7; D is tentatively TRBD1 or TRBD2 (5 bases each). The sequencing sample was made of blood. The TCR sequence derives from a man in his 70s in good health. CDR3 nucleotides: TGTGCCAGCAGCGGGACCGATGCCTACGAGCAGTACTTC. As protein: CASSGTDAYEQYF.